Listed here are 4 T cell receptor beta chains from one sample, sequenced in a study of cytotoxic CD8 clonotypes in ibrutinib-treated CLL. The assay was immunoSEQ multiplex PCR, and TCRdb's table has in-frame clones only and misses some. The sample lists approximately 170,000 clones, roughly 84% seen once, with around 2.7% in the top ten. Sequencing was performed on PBMCs, taken at disease progression, from a patient treated with ibrutinib. These receptors originate from a human donor with chronic lymphocytic leukemia.

This clone was found a few times. The CDR3 DNA reads as TGTGCCAGCAGCCCGGACAGGGCGAACACTGAAGCTTTCTTT. Its protein is CASSPDRANTEAFF. The chain links TRBV7-2 to TRBJ1-1; 8 bases are a match to TRBD1. Trimming at V came to 5 bases and at J to 1 base, leaving 3 bases not matched to a gene. The CDR3 has 14 residues. Germline loops: CDR1 SGHTA, CDR2 FQGNSA.

V and J are TRBV19 and TRBJ1-5; a possible D gene is TRBD1 (5 bases). The CDR3 covers 13 residues. V was shortened by 5 bases and J by 6 bases, with 11 bases between the two germline ends. CDR1 is LNHDA and CDR2 is SQIVND in the germline V gene (reference sequence). CDR3 nucleotide sequence: TGTGCCAGTAGTGGCAGGGACGGTCAGCCCCAGCATTTT. Amino acids: CASSGRDGQPQHF.

This clone was observed once. The V gene is TRBV27, the J gene TRBJ1-2; D uncertain. Germline CDR1 MNHEY, CDR2 SMNVEV (reference sequence). Trimming stripped 6 bases from V and 0 bases from J, with 26 bases between. The CDR3 runs to 19 residues. CDR3 sequence (DNA): TGTGCCAGCAGCAAATACCACACAGCCGACCGCTTAGCTAACTATGGCTACACCTTC. Translation: CASSKYHTADRLANYGYTF.

The J gene is TRBJ1-2, the V gene TRBV18; D is undetermined. Germline CDR1 and CDR2: KGHSH and LQKENI. This CDR3 region has 15 residues. V shed 5 bases and J shed 4 bases, with 17 bases lying between them. DNA of the CDR3: TGTGCCAGCTCAGAATATGGGGAAGACGGCTATGGCTACACCTTC. Amino acid sequence: CASSEYGEDGYGYTF. Combining the CDR3 with reference TRBV18 and TRBJ1-2 gives the whole variable domain NAGVMQNPRHLVRRRGQEARLRCSPMKGHSHVYWYRQLPEEGLKFMVYLQKENIIDESGMPKERFSAEFPKEGPSILRIQQVVRGDSAAYFCASSEYGEDGYGYTFGSGTRLTVV.